These 10 T cell receptor beta chains share one sample of origin, sequenced in a study of blood T cell repertoires in COVID-19. Data came from immunoSEQ multiplex PCR; TCRdb stores just in-frame clones and leaves some out. Here the sample spans roughly 200,000 clones, roughly 81% being singletons. The sequenced material came from peripheral blood. The receptors originated from an elderly woman with COVID-19, enrolled during active disease.

The rearrangement links TRBV19 to TRBJ2-7; D might be TRBD2 (6 bases). CDR3 length: 13 residues. Trimming took 3 bases from V and 3 from J, leaving 9 bases between them. Germline CDR1 reads LNHDA; CDR2 reads SQIVND (reference sequence). The CDR3: CASSITSHYEQYF. The CDR3 region has the DNA TGTGCCAGTAGTATTACTAGCCACTACGAGCAGTACTTC.

Only one count was recorded for this clone. The chain has TRBV5-1 and TRBJ2-7; 7 bases line up with TRBD1. V lost 2 bases to trimming and J lost 4 bases; unmatched junction nucleotides: 15. The CDR3 length is 17 residues. CDR1 and CDR2 from the germline V gene are SGHRS and YFSETQ. The CDR3 bases are TGCGCCAGCAGCTTACGGACTGGTAGACAGGGAAAATACGAGCAGTACTTC. It translates to CASSLRTGRQGKYEQYF.

The rearrangement uses TRBV5-4 and TRBJ1-6; 8 bases agree with TRBD1. V lost 0 bases, J lost 10 bases, and 9 bases stayed unmatched. The CDR3 is 16 amino acids. Looked up from germline, CDR1 is SGHNT and CDR2 is YYREEE (reference sequence). CDR3 in DNA: TGTGCCAGCAGCTTGGCCACACAGGGGGGCCGGTCACCCCTCCACTTT. It encodes CASSLATQGGRSPLHF.

The rearrangement joins TRBV7-8 to TRBJ2-3, with TRBD1 matching 7 bases. The length of the CDR3 is 14 residues. Trimming took 5 bases from V and 4 from J; bases not matched to a gene: 6. The germline V gene encodes CDR1 SGHVS and CDR2 FQNEAQ. The CDR3 spells CASSRTGVSDTQYF. The CDR3 DNA sequence: TGTGCCAGCAGCCGAACAGGGGTATCAGATACGCAGTATTTT. Together with reference TRBV7-8 and TRBJ2-3, the CDR3 gives the full variable domain: GAGVSQSPRYKVAKRGQDVALRCDPISGHVSLFWYQQALGQGPEFLTYFQNEAQLDKSGLPSDRFFAERPEGSVSTLKIQRTQQEDSAVYLCASSRTGVSDTQYFGPGTRLTVL.

The chain links TRBV7-9 to TRBJ2-1; D remains unclear. The V and J ends lost 5 bases and 0 bases respectively, with 11 bases between them. The CDR3 runs 15 residues. The germline gives CDR1 SEHNR, CDR2 FQNEAQ (reference sequence). The CDR3 region has the DNA TGTGCCAGCAGCCGTACCCTAGACTCCTACAATGAGCAGTTCTTC. Its protein product is CASSRTLDSYNEQFF.

The chain recombines TRBV18 with TRBJ2-1, with 7 bases fitting TRBD1. V gave up 5 bases and J gave up 4 bases; unmatched junction bases: 2. The germline CDR1 and CDR2 sequences are KGHSH and LQKENI. The CDR3 has 13 amino acids. CDR3 in DNA: TGTGCCAGCTCATCGGGACAGTACAATGAGCAGTTCTTC. Translation gives CASSSGQYNEQFF.

The rearrangement uses TRBV20-1 and TRBJ2-5; 8 bases agree with TRBD2. V was pared by 3 bases and J by 1 base, with 4 bases of the junction left unmatched. Germline V gives CDR1 DFQATT, CDR2 SNEGSKA (reference sequence). This CDR3 comprises 14 residues. The CDR3 region is CSASRGTSQETQYF. The CDR3 nucleotides read TGCAGTGCTAGTCGAGGGACTAGCCAAGAGACCCAGTACTTC.

This rearrangement joins TRBV18 to TRBJ2-3; 9 bases fit TRBD1. V shed 2 bases and J 0 bases; nucleotides not matched to a gene: 6. The CDR3 runs 17 residues. The V gene's germline CDR1 is KGHSH and CDR2 LQKENI. The DNA for the CDR3 is TGTGCCAGCTCACCAACCGGGACAGGGTTAAGCACAGATACGCAGTATTTT. Protein: CASSPTGTGLSTDTQYF.

The chain employs TRBV19 and TRBJ1-3; 7 bases are shared with TRBD1. The CDR3 runs to 16 residues. The germline V gene has CDR1 LNHDA and CDR2 SQIVND (reference sequence). V gave up 4 bases and J gave up 0 bases; unmatched junction bases: 6. As DNA, the CDR3 is TGTGCCAGTAGTAAACTACAGGGGAGCTCTGGAAACACCATATATTTT. This sequence encodes CASSKLQGSSGNTIYF. Filled out from reference TRBV19 and TRBJ1-3, the complete variable domain reads DGGITQSPKYLFRKEGQNVTLSCEQNLNHDAMYWYRQDPGQGLRLIYYSQIVNDFQKGDIAEGYSVSREKKESFPLTVTSAQKNPTAFYLCASSKLQGSSGNTIYFGEGSWLTVV.

The chain has TRBV10-3 and TRBJ1-2, with 8 nucleotides matching TRBD1. Germline V lookup: CDR1 ENHRY, CDR2 SYGVKD. With V trimmed by 6 bases and J by 6 bases, 9 bases remained unmatched. The CDR3 totals 14 residues. CDR3 coding DNA: TGTGCCATCAGAGGACAGGGTTTATTAGATGGCTACACCTTC. Protein: CAIRGQGLLDGYTF.